These 20 T cell receptor beta chains originate from one sample sequenced in a study of Graves' ophthalmopathy and Graves' hyperthyroidism. Amplified TCR beta CDR3 regions were obtained using RNA transcripts as template. The library came from an HTBI-primed first-round RT-PCR and a second-round multiplex PCR. MiXCR was run by TCRdb on the multiplex PCR reads, yielding one entry per CDR3 protein. The data hold 240,000 or so distinct CDR3 sequences, with around 42% observed a single time. The sequenced sample was peripheral blood. These receptors all stem from an adult man with Graves' ophthalmopathy.

The CDR3 DNA reads TGTGCCAGCAGTGAAACCCCGGGGTTTGGCAATCAGCCCCAGCATTTT. Translation: CASSETPGFGNQPQHF. The gene calls are TRBV2 and TRBJ1-5; D uncertain. With 2 bases removed from V and 2 bases from J, the gap between germline ends came to 13 bases. The CDR3 is made up of 16 amino acids. Germline loops: CDR1 SNHLY, CDR2 FYNNEI. The whole variable domain, filled in from reference TRBV2 and TRBJ1-5, reads EPEVTQTPSHQVTQMGQEVILRCVPISNHLYFYWYRQILGQKVEFLVSFYNNEISEKSEIFDDQFSVERPDGSNFTLKIRSTKLEDSAMYFCASSETPGFGNQPQHFGDGTRLSIL.

The chain recombines TRBV15 with TRBJ2-2; D unresolved. There are 15 residues in the CDR3. CDR1 LNHNV and CDR2 YYDKDF come from the germline V gene (reference sequence). V shed 0 bases and J shed 5 bases, with 10 bases lying between them. This chain's CDR3 is CATSRDSLRTGELFF. CDR3 nucleotides: TGTGCCACCAGCAGAGATAGCCTAAGGACCGGGGAGCTGTTTTTT.

This clonotype has a handful of counts. The CDR3: CATSDLRGPGQETQYF. The CDR3, as DNA: TGTGCCACCAGTGATTTGAGGGGGCCGGGGCAAGAGACCCAGTACTTC. The chain couples TRBV24-1 to TRBJ2-5, with 7 bases that match TRBD1. The V segment lost 0 bases and the J segment 2 bases; nucleotides outside the gene matches: 5. This CDR3 is 16 amino acids long. Germline V lookup: CDR1 KGHDR, CDR2 SFDVKD.

As for this clonotype: Here the CDR3 omits its conserved ending phenylalanine or tryptophan, so a read error is the likely source. The V gene is TRBV5-5, the J gene TRBJ1-5, with D maybe TRBD1 (6 bases). V lost 0 bases, J lost 7 bases, and 11 bases lay in between. The CDR3 has 14 residues. Germline V gives CDR1 SGHKS, CDR2 YYEKEE (reference sequence). CDR3 nucleotide sequence: TGTGCCAGCAGCTTGGACAGGGCAAAGCAGCCCCAGCATTCT. It translates to CASSLDRAKQPQHS.

The rearrangement links TRBV20-1 to TRBJ2-7; D possibly corresponds to TRBD2 (6 bases). Germline CDR1 reads DFQATT; CDR2 reads SNEGSKA (reference sequence). V gave up 0 bases and J gave up 9 bases, with 24 bases separating them. The CDR3 sequence is 16 residues long. Here the CDR3 reads CSAREEISGRSRGQYF. CDR3 bases: TGCAGTGCTAGAGAAGAAATCAGCGGGCGGAGCCGAGGGCAGTACTTC.

The chain combines TRBV5-6 with TRBJ1-5, with D possibly TRBD1 on 6 matching bases. Germline-derived CDR1 and CDR2 are SGHDT and YYEEEE. With 3 bases removed from V and 5 bases from J, the gap between germline ends came to 18 bases. The CDR3 contains 16 residues. The CDR3 here is CASSYRGLLRDQPQHF. DNA for the CDR3: TGTGCCAGCAGCTATCGGGGGCTTCTTCGGGATCAGCCCCAGCATTTT.

The gene calls are TRBV12-3 or TRBV12-4 and TRBJ2-5, with a weak D call TRBD2 (6 bases). The CDR3 runs to 15 residues. The V end lost 5 bases, the J end lost 5 bases, and 18 bases lay between the germline ends. CDR3 sequence: CASSLGLTVGETQYF. CDR3 bases: TGTGCCAGCAGTCTGGGACTGACGGTGGGGGAGACCCAGTACTTC.

This chain joins TRBV7-8 and TRBJ1-1; D remains ambiguous. V lost 4 bases and J lost 1, with 10 bases in between. CDR1 is SGHVS, CDR2 FQNEAQ, per germline. The CDR3 runs to 14 residues. CDR3 sequence reads: CASSYQLGNTEAFF. The DNA for the CDR3 is TGTGCCAGCAGCTACCAGCTGGGGAACACTGAAGCTTTCTTT.

The chain joins TRBV29-1 to TRBJ2-7, with D uncertain. Germline lookup yields CDR1 SQVTM and CDR2 ANQGSEA. This CDR3 has 10 amino acids. This chain's CDR3 is CRDGSYEQYF. DNA for the CDR3: TGCAGGGACGGCTCCTACGAGCAGTACTTC.

This clonotype was detected many times. The chain links TRBV20-1 to TRBJ2-6; no reliable D call. Trimming took 0 bases from V and 4 from J, leaving 7 bases between them. Germline loops: CDR1 DFQATT, CDR2 SNEGSKA (reference sequence). CDR3 length equals 14 residues. CDR3 residues: CSARDRAGANVLTF. DNA of the CDR3: TGCAGTGCTAGAGATAGGGCGGGGGCCAACGTCCTGACTTTC.

The chain employs TRBV9 and TRBJ1-6; no clear D. CDR1 is SGDLS and CDR2 is YYNGEE in the germline V gene. This CDR3 region has 14 residues. Trimming took 5 bases from V and 5 from J, leaving 11 bases between them. CDR3 region: CASRPGEHNSPLHF. DNA for the CDR3: TGTGCCAGCAGGCCCGGGGAGCATAATTCACCCCTCCACTTT.

V and J are TRBV7-3 and TRBJ2-2; D possibly corresponds to TRBD2 (7 bases). Trimming pared 5 bases from V and 6 bases from J, leaving 19 bases between. This CDR3 is 16 amino acids long. Germline CDR1 SGHTA, CDR2 FQGTGA. The CDR3 here is CASSQGSGNWAGELFF. In nucleotides, the CDR3 is TGTGCCAGCAGCCAGGGGAGCGGGAATTGGGCCGGGGAGCTGTTTTTT.

J is TRBJ1-5 and V is TRBV7-2; a possible D gene is TRBD1 (5 bases). Germline lookup yields CDR1 SGHTA and CDR2 FQGNSA. With 5 bases removed from V and 5 bases from J, the gap between germline ends came to 19 bases. The length of the CDR3 is 16 residues. CDR3 in amino acids: CASSQSGTMGDQPQHF. CDR3 bases: TGTGCCAGCAGCCAATCCGGGACGATGGGCGATCAGCCCCAGCATTTT.

The chain is built from TRBV20-1 and TRBJ2-1; possible D gene TRBD1, 6 bases. CDR1 is DFQATT, CDR2 SNEGSKA, per germline (reference sequence). This CDR3 is 13 amino acids long. V dropped 5 bases and J dropped 9 bases, with 17 bases sitting between them. This CDR3 is CSARLQGTGEQFF. In DNA, the CDR3 is TGCAGTGCTCGATTACAGGGAACGGGTGAGCAGTTCTTC.

On this clonotype: The junction and the germline gene differ at one end; a read error may be behind it. The rearrangement links TRBV29-1 to TRBJ1-4; unclear D gene. The germline V gene has CDR1 SQVTM and CDR2 ANQGSEA. CDR3 length equals 11 residues. CDR3 residues: CSGRTYEKLFF. The CDR3 DNA follows: TGCAGCGGTCGAACTTATGAAAAACTGTTTTTT.

This clonotype has at least ten counts. A junction boundary mismatches the germline segment, possibly from a read error. The chain links TRBV7-8 to TRBJ2-7; TRBD2 might be the D (6 bases). The CDR3 loop spans 14 amino acids. Germline assignment: CDR1 SGHVS and CDR2 FQNEAQ. The CDR3 region has the DNA TGTGCCAGCAGCCTAGCGAAAGGGCCCTACGAGCAGTACTTC. It is translated as CASSLAKGPYEQYF. The entire variable domain, with the rest obtained from reference TRBV7-8 and TRBJ2-7, is as follows: GAGVSQSPRYKVAKRGQDVALRCDPISGHVSLFWYQQALGQGPEFLTYFQNEAQLDKSGLPSDRFFAERPEGSVSTLKIQRTQQEDSAVYLCASSLAKGPYEQYFGPGTRLTVT.

This clonotype was seen a handful of times. The chain recombines TRBV11-3 with TRBJ2-7; 7 bases fit TRBD1. There are 15 residues in the CDR3. V lost 2 bases, J lost 4 bases, and 8 bases stayed unmatched. Per the germline V gene, CDR1 is SGHNT and CDR2 is YENEEA. The CDR3 sequence is CASSLSRGHVYEQYF. CDR3 DNA: TGTGCCAGCAGCTTATCAAGGGGGCACGTGTACGAGCAGTACTTC.

V usage is TRBV19 and J usage is TRBJ2-7; 8 bases are shared with TRBD1. The germline V gene has CDR1 LNHDA and CDR2 SQIVND (reference sequence). V trimming: 5 bases; J trimming: 1 base; junction bases outside the gene matches: 4. The CDR3 loop spans 14 amino acids. CDR3 nucleotide sequence: TGTGCCAGTAGTCCGGGACAGGCATCCTACGAGCAGTACTTC. Amino acid sequence: CASSPGQASYEQYF.

The V call is TRBV20-1, the J call TRBJ1-1; D is unresolved. This CDR3 is 13 amino acids long. CDR1 and CDR2 from the germline V gene are DFQATT and SNEGSKA (reference sequence). The V end was cut by 6 bases, the J end by 3 bases, with 14 bases between. The CDR3 DNA reads as TGCAGTGCCCGTCGGGGTTGGGACACTGAAGCTTTCTTT. It specifies CSARRGWDTEAFF.

This clonotype was seen a few times. V gene TRBV29-1 combines with J gene TRBJ2-2; D gene uncertain. Per the germline V gene, CDR1 is SQVTM and CDR2 is ANQGSEA. Deletions cut 4 bases from V and 0 bases from J, with 9 bases between. The CDR3 contains 14 residues. The CDR3 sequence: CSVGVGSNTGELFF. The CDR3 region has the DNA TGCAGCGTTGGAGTGGGGTCGAACACCGGGGAGCTGTTTTTT.